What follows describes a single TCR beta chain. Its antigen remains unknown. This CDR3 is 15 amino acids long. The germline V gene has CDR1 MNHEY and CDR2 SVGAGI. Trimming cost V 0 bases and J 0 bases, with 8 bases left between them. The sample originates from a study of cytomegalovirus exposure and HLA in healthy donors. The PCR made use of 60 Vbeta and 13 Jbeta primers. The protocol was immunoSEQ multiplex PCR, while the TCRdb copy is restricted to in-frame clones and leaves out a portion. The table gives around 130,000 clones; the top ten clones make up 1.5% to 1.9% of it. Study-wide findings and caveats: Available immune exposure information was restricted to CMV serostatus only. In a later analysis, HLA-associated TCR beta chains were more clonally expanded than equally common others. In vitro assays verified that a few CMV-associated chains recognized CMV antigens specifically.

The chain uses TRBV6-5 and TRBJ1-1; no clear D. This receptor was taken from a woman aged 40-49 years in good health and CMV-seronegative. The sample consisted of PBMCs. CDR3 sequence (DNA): TGTGCCAGCAGTTACTCGGCGGCCATGAACACTGAAGCTTTCTTT. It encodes CASSYSAAMNTEAFF.